This paragraph reports one TCR beta chain. The CDR3 has 11 amino acids. V was shortened by 3 bases and J by 8 bases, with 10 bases between the two germline ends. Germline values: CDR1 DFQATT, CDR2 SNEGSKA (reference sequence). Sequencing used immunoSEQ multiplex PCR; TCRdb keeps in-frame clones, though not all of them. The data contain 15,000 to 20,000 clones, 38% of them singletons. This sample is part of a study of graft-versus-host responses after intestinal transplantation. This receptor was obtained from a human patient who received an intestinal transplant. Sequenced material: alloreactive CD4+ T cells from a mixed lymphocyte reaction culture, taken before intestinal transplant. Described subset: CFSE-low proliferating T cells sorted from roughly six-day pre-transplant mixed lymphocyte reaction (GvH or HvG direction). The chain carries TRBV20-1 and TRBJ1-1; tentative D call: TRBD1 (6 bases). In DNA, the CDR3 is TGCAGTGCTAGGGACAGACAAGAAGCTTTCTTT. This sequence encodes CSARDRQEAFF.